The 20 T cell receptor beta chains reported below all come from one sample, sequenced in a study of cytomegalovirus exposure and HLA in healthy donors. The PCR made use of 60 Vbeta and 13 Jbeta primers. The assay was immunoSEQ multiplex PCR, and TCRdb's table has in-frame clones only and misses some. The data contain 250,000 to 350,000 clones, 80% to 90% of them singletons. Sequencing was carried out using PBMCs. The source is a man aged 35 to 55 in good health and CMV-seropositive.

This sequence joins TRBV6-5 and TRBJ1-2, with 7 bases matching TRBD1. This CDR3 has 13 amino acids. Per germline, CDR1 MNHEY and CDR2 SVGAGI. The junction had 7 bases not matched to a gene; V was cut back by 6 bases and J by 6 bases. CDR3 bases: TGTGCCAGCAGACTGAACAGGGGTGATGGCTACACCTTC. Translation gives CASRLNRGDGYTF.

With regard to this clone: Sequence at one end of the junction differs from germline and may be a read error. The chain carries TRBV7-2 and TRBJ2-7; D might be TRBD2 (6 bases). Germline V CDR1 and CDR2: SGHTA, FQGNSA. CDR3 length: 15 residues. The CDR3 nucleotides are TGTGCCAGCAGCTTAAATCGGGACTTCTCCCACGAGCAGTACTTC. The encoded protein is CASSLNRDFSHEQYF.

The chain combines TRBV5-4 with TRBJ2-2; tentatively, D is TRBD2 (5 bases). CDR1 is SGHNT, CDR2 YYREEE, per germline (reference sequence). V lost 3 bases and J lost 5, with 17 bases in between. CDR3 length: 16 amino acids. The CDR3 region is CASSYRVGSSTGELFF. The CDR3 nucleotides read TGTGCCAGCAGCTATAGGGTTGGGAGTTCGACCGGGGAGCTGTTTTTT.

In this sample, this clone turned up a few times. The chain joins TRBV4-1 to TRBJ2-7; a possible D gene is TRBD1 (6 bases). Trimming shortened V by 0 bases and J by 3 bases, and 9 bases separated the two germline ends. This CDR3 has 14 amino acids. Germline V gene sequence: CDR1 MGHRA, CDR2 YSYEKL. CDR3 DNA: TGCGCCAGCAGCCAAGAGACAGGATTCTACGAGCAGTACTTC. This gives the protein CASSQETGFYEQYF.

This chain uses TRBV28 with TRBJ2-4; D gene uncertain. The germline V gene encodes CDR1 MDHEN and CDR2 SYDVKM. The CDR3 runs 14 residues. V lost 1 base to trimming and J lost 3 bases, with 7 bases between them. CDR3 in amino acids: CASSLYGYKNIQYF. CDR3 sequence (DNA): TGTGCCAGCAGTTTATACGGTTACAAAAACATTCAGTACTTC.

This chain links TRBV25-1 with TRBJ2-3, with 7 bases fitting TRBD2. V dropped 6 bases and J dropped 2; count of bases not matched to a gene: 2. This CDR3 contains 13 residues. Germline V gene sequence: CDR1 MGHDK, CDR2 SYGVNS. CDR3 in amino acids: CASRGTTTDTQYF. CDR3 in DNA: TGTGCCAGCAGGGGGACTACCACAGATACGCAGTATTTT.

This chain joins TRBV12-2 and TRBJ2-5; TRBD1 is the table's D call, not checked against the DNA. The J call is doubtful: the DNA matches TRBJ2-7 better. TRBV12-2 is given as a pseudogene. The CDR3 is 17 residues long. The CDR3 DNA sequence: TGTGCAAGTCGCTTAGGGGGCCGGGACAGCATTTATTACGAGCAGTACTTC. Amino acid sequence: CASRLGGRDSIYYEQYF.

The chain is built from TRBV5-1 and TRBJ2-2, with D unresolved. V lost 0 bases and J lost 1, with 7 bases in between. Per germline, CDR1 SGHRS and CDR2 YFSETQ. There are 15 residues in the CDR3. The CDR3 coding sequence is TGCGCCAGCAGCTTGGAGCCCCGGAACACCGGGGAGCTGTTTTTT. Translating it yields CASSLEPRNTGELFF.

V is TRBV28 and J is TRBJ2-6; 12 bases agree with TRBD1. J gave up 2 bases and V 7 bases, and 9 bases lay outside the gene matches. The CDR3 is 18 amino acids. Germline-derived CDR1 and CDR2 are MDHEN and SYDVKM. The CDR3: CASTRSGTGGAGANVLTF. CDR3 bases: TGTGCCAGCACTAGGTCCGGGACAGGGGGCGCTGGGGCCAACGTCCTGACTTTC.

This chain connects TRBV1 to TRBJ2-3; whether TRBD2, the table's D call, matches the DNA was not checked. TRBV1 is classified as a pseudogene. The CDR3 runs 18 residues. CDR3 sequence: CTSSQPKGLAGGRDTQYF. CDR3 coding DNA: TGCACCAGCAGCCAACCGAAAGGACTAGCGGGAGGAAGAGATACGCAGTATTTT.

As for this clone: A junction end diverges from the germline sequence, so it may reflect a read error. The CDR3 sequence is CANSLGDSSYNEQFF. In DNA, the CDR3 is TGCGCCAACAGCTTGGGGGACAGCTCCTACAATGAGCAGTTCTTC. V is TRBV5-1 and J is TRBJ2-1; 7 bases are shared with TRBD1. Germline CDR1 is SGHRS and CDR2 is YFSETQ. This CDR3 is 15 amino acids long.

This clone was recorded once. The V call is TRBV5-8, the J call TRBJ1-5; TRBD1 might be the D (5 bases). The germline gives CDR1 SGHTS, CDR2 YDEGEE. The ends were cut back, 4 bases at V and 5 bases at J, with 13 bases in the middle. The CDR3 contains 14 residues. For the CDR3, the DNA is TGTGCCAGCAGCCCGGGGGACTATCATCAGCCCCAGCATTTT. Amino acids: CASSPGDYHQPQHF.

This clone was counted a few times. The rearrangement links TRBV11-3 to TRBJ2-2; D is unclear. Trimming left V 0 bases short and J 3 bases short, with 5 bases between. This CDR3 has 14 residues. Germline lookup yields CDR1 SGHNT and CDR2 YENEEA. CDR3 loop: CASSLDRDTGELFF. The CDR3 DNA sequence: TGTGCCAGCAGCTTAGATCGGGACACCGGGGAGCTGTTTTTT.

Note on this clone: An end of the junction does not agree with germline; a read error may underlie this. The CDR3 DNA reads TGTTCCAGCAGCTCACCCCCTATAGCGGGATGGGAAGGGACCCAGTACTTC. Translated, it gives CSSSSPPIAGWEGTQYF. The V gene is TRBV7-9, the J gene TRBJ2-5, with 8 nucleotides matching TRBD2. The length of the CDR3 is 17 residues. Germline V lookup: CDR1 SEHNR, CDR2 FQNEAQ (reference sequence).

This clone was seen a few times. The V call is TRBV6-5, the J call TRBJ1-1; D unresolved. Trimming stripped 6 bases from V and 0 bases from J, with 5 bases between. CDR1 MNHEY and CDR2 SVGAGI come from the germline V gene. This CDR3 is built from 12 residues. CDR3 in DNA: TGTGCCAGCAGCCCTATGAACACTGAAGCTTTCTTT. This translates into CASSPMNTEAFF.

This clone was detected only once. V usage is TRBV19 and J usage is TRBJ1-1; D gene ambiguous. The V end lost 5 bases, the J end lost 6 bases, and 13 bases lay between the germline ends. The CDR3 is made up of 13 amino acids. Germline CDR1 reads LNHDA; CDR2 reads SQIVND (reference sequence). CDR3 DNA: TGTGCCAGTAGTCCCCCAGATCGGGCTGAAGCTTTCTTT. Protein product: CASSPPDRAEAFF. Based on the CDR3 plus reference TRBV19 and TRBJ1-1, the full variable domain is DGGITQSPKYLFRKEGQNVTLSCEQNLNHDAMYWYRQDPGQGLRLIYYSQIVNDFQKGDIAEGYSVSREKKESFPLTVTSAQKNPTAFYLCASSPPDRAEAFFGQGTRLTVV.

This rearrangement joins TRBV4-1 to TRBJ1-2; the match to TRBD1 covers 9 bases. Germline CDR1 reads MGHRA; CDR2 reads YSYEKL. The J segment lost 4 bases and the V segment lost 4 bases, leaving 7 bases of the junction unmatched. The CDR3 spans 15 residues. CDR3 residues: CASSPTGGAGYGYTF. CDR3 in DNA: TGCGCCAGCAGCCCTACAGGGGGCGCAGGCTATGGCTACACCTTC.

The chain links TRBV7-9 to TRBJ2-1, with TRBD1 matching over 11 bases. V lost 4 bases to trimming and J lost 3 bases; unmatched junction nucleotides: 5. This CDR3 region has 16 residues. Germline lookup yields CDR1 SEHNR and CDR2 FQNEAQ (reference sequence). The CDR3 nucleotides are TGTGCCAGCAGCTCGCCCGGGACAGGGGGCTACAATGAGCAGTTCTTC. Translating it yields CASSSPGTGGYNEQFF. Supplemented by reference TRBV7-9 and TRBJ2-1, the full variable domain reads DTGVSQNPRHKITKRGQNVTFRCDPISEHNRLYWYRQTLGQGPEFLTYFQNEAQLEKSRLLSDRFSAERPKGSFSTLEIQRTEQGDSAMYLCASSSPGTGGYNEQFFGPGTRLTVL.

This clone showed up just a few times. V is TRBV5-8 and J is TRBJ1-4; D unclear. The CDR3 runs to 13 residues. V shed 4 bases and J shed 5 bases, with 9 bases lying between them. The germline gives CDR1 SGHTS, CDR2 YDEGEE. Here the CDR3 reads CASSGGLNEKLFF. CDR3 nucleotide sequence: TGTGCCAGCAGCGGAGGCCTCAATGAAAAACTGTTTTTT.

This chain uses TRBV28 with TRBJ2-7; 11 bases fit TRBD1. The CDR3 loop spans 15 amino acids. Germline V gene data show CDR1 as MDHEN and CDR2 as SYDVKM. V lost 6 bases to trimming and J lost 3 bases; unmatched junction nucleotides: 7. CDR3 DNA sequence: TGTGCCAGCAGGCTACCCGGGACAGGGGGCTACGAGCAGTACTTC. The encoded protein is CASRLPGTGGYEQYF.